The next 10 T cell receptor beta chains were all read from a single sample in a study of cytomegalovirus exposure and HLA in healthy donors. Both 60 Vbeta primers and 13 Jbeta primers went into the PCR. TCRdb's table, derived via immunoSEQ multiplex PCR, lists solely in-frame clones and lacks some. The sample lists 130,000 or so clones; roughly 77% were seen once. The material sequenced was PBMCs. Every receptor here comes from a man between 18 and 35 years old in good health and CMV-seronegative.

The chain couples TRBV27 to TRBJ1-2; maybe TRBD1 (5 bases). The length of the CDR3 is 16 residues. CDR1 is MNHEY, CDR2 SMNVEV, per germline (reference sequence). Trimming left V 2 bases short and J 7 bases short, with 20 bases between. The CDR3, as DNA: TGTGCCAGCAGTTTAGGGGCTTCAGGGAGGCGAGGTGGCTACACCTTC. Protein sequence: CASSLGASGRRGGYTF.

This clone turned up a few times. This chain links TRBV7-9 with TRBJ1-1, with a possible D match to TRBD1 (6 bases). Trimming removed 0 bases from V and 2 bases from J, with 13 bases in between. Germline CDR1 reads SEHNR; CDR2 reads FQNEAQ (reference sequence). This CDR3 contains 16 residues. The CDR3 DNA is TGTGCCAGCAGCTTAGCCCTCCCCAGGGGAAACACTGAAGCTTTCTTT. Translation: CASSLALPRGNTEAFF.

The chain carries TRBV5-6 and TRBJ2-4, with a weak D call TRBD1 (6 bases). The CDR3 runs 15 residues. The germline V gene encodes CDR1 SGHDT and CDR2 YYEEEE. The V and J ends lost 4 bases and 5 bases respectively, with 16 bases between them. The CDR3 nucleotides are TGTGCCAGCAGCAGTTACAGGGTAATAGAAAACATTCAGTACTTC. This gives the protein CASSSYRVIENIQYF.

J is TRBJ2-3 and V is TRBV7-2; 13 bases align to TRBD2. Looked up from germline, CDR1 is SGHTA and CDR2 is FQGNSA. This CDR3 region has 17 residues. The V and J ends lost 4 bases and 2 bases, in that order; junction bases with no gene match: 6. CDR3 sequence (DNA): TGTGCCAGCAGCTCGCGACTAGCGGGGGGCCCCACAGATACGCAGTATTTT. This translates into CASSSRLAGGPTDTQYF.

The chain links TRBV4-1 to TRBJ1-5; 8 positions agree with TRBD1. Trimming cost V 8 bases and J 5 bases; bases outside gene matches: 14. The CDR3 has 16 residues. CDR1 and CDR2 from the germline V gene are MGHRA and YSYEKL. This chain's CDR3 is CASRGIGQGRDQPQHF. The CDR3 DNA sequence: TGCGCCAGCCGTGGTATCGGACAGGGCCGTGATCAGCCCCAGCATTTT.

On this clone itself: Distinct nucleotide sequences in the sample also encode this CDR3. The chain is built from TRBV11-2 and TRBJ2-7; TRBD2 aligns across 8 bases. J was trimmed by 2 bases and V by 6 bases; bases with no gene match: 9. The germline CDR1 and CDR2 sequences are SGHAT and FQNNGV. This CDR3 spans 15 amino acids. CDR3 nucleotides: TGTGCCAGCAGTTATGCAACAGCGGGGGCCTACGAGCAGTACTTC. Translation: CASSYATAGAYEQYF.

The chain links TRBV18 to TRBJ1-5, with unresolved D. The V and J ends lost 3 bases and 7 bases respectively, with 10 bases between them. CDR3 size: 13 residues. Per the germline V gene, CDR1 is KGHSH and CDR2 is LQKENI. The CDR3 sequence is CASSPSPRQPQHF. In nucleotides, the CDR3 is TGTGCCAGCTCACCTTCGCCGCGGCAGCCCCAGCATTTT.

The chain carries TRBV5-1 and TRBJ1-2; TRBD1 matches at 7 bases. Trimming at V came to 3 bases and at J to 4 bases, leaving 9 bases not matched to a gene. Germline values: CDR1 SGHRS, CDR2 YFSETQ. The CDR3 totals 15 residues. CDR3 nucleotides: TGCGCCAGCAGCTCCCAAACAGGGGACCCCTATGGCTACACCTTC. Translated: CASSSQTGDPYGYTF.

DNA for the CDR3: TGTGCCAGCAGCCGAGACAGAACATCACCCTACGAGCAGTACTTC. It translates to CASSRDRTSPYEQYF. The rearrangement joins TRBV5-4 to TRBJ2-7, with D possibly TRBD1 on 5 matching bases. V lost 4 bases to trimming and J lost 2 bases, with 16 bases between them. Looked up from germline, CDR1 is SGHNT and CDR2 is YYREEE (reference sequence). CDR3 size: 15 residues.

As regards this clone: The same CDR3 can be traced to other DNA sequences in this sample. The CDR3 protein is CASSAQGLNQPQHF. DNA of the CDR3: TGTGCCAGCAGCGCACAGGGGCTTAATCAGCCCCAGCATTTT. The V and J genes are TRBV2 and TRBJ1-5; 7 positions match TRBD1. CDR3 size: 14 residues. Germline assignment: CDR1 SNHLY and CDR2 FYNNEI. The trim removed 6 bases at V and 4 bases at J, leaving 6 bases unmatched.